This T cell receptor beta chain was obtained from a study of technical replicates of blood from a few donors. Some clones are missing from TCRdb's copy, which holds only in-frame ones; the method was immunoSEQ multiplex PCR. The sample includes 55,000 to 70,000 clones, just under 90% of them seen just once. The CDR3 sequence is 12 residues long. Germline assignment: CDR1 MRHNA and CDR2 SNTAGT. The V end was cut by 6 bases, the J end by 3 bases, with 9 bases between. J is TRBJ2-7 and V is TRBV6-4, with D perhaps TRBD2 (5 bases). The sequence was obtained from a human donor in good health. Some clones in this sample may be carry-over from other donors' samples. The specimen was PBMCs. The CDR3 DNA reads TGTGCCAGCAGGGCCGGGGTCTACGAGCAGTACTTC. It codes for CASRAGVYEQYF.